Below are 8 T cell receptor beta chains sequenced from a single sample in a study of cytomegalovirus exposure and HLA in healthy donors. The PCR contained 60 Vbeta and 13 Jbeta primers. The protocol was immunoSEQ multiplex PCR, while the TCRdb copy is restricted to in-frame clones and leaves out a portion. This repertoire shows hundreds of thousands of clones, 70% to 90% found once; its top ten account for around 2.1%. The sample was PBMCs. These receptors were collected from a woman aged 18-29 years in good health and CMV-seronegative.

This clone showed up just once. The gene calls are TRBV6-5 and TRBJ1-3; perhaps TRBD1 as D (6 bases). Trimming left V 2 bases short and J 2 bases short, with 10 bases between. The germline CDR1 and CDR2 sequences are MNHEY and SVGAGI. The CDR3 has 15 residues. The CDR3 loop reads CASSYGAGAGNTIYF. The CDR3 bases are TGTGCCAGCAGTTACGGGGCAGGGGCTGGAAACACCATATATTTT.

V gene TRBV19 combines with J gene TRBJ1-1; the D gene is possibly TRBD1 (6 bases). Per the germline V gene, CDR1 is LNHDA and CDR2 is SQIVND (reference sequence). The CDR3 has 14 amino acids. The ends were cut back, 3 bases at V and 6 bases at J, with 14 bases in the middle. In DNA form, the CDR3 reads TGTGCCAGTAGTATGGGGGCGGCGGGTGCTGAAGCTTTCTTT. Its protein product is CASSMGAAGAEAFF. The full variable domain, completed using reference TRBV19 and TRBJ1-1, is DGGITQSPKYLFRKEGQNVTLSCEQNLNHDAMYWYRQDPGQGLRLIYYSQIVNDFQKGDIAEGYSVSREKKESFPLTVTSAQKNPTAFYLCASSMGAAGAEAFFGQGTRLTVV.

The chain has TRBV21-1 and TRBJ1-5. TRBV21-1 is shown as a pseudogene. This CDR3 has 18 residues. The DNA for the CDR3 is TGTGCCAGCAGCAAACGCCGCCCGGGAGGGGTCGTAAATCAGCCCCAGCATTTT. This gives the protein CASSKRRPGGVVNQPQHF.

The rearrangement joins TRBV18 to TRBJ1-2, with TRBD1 matching 11 bases. This CDR3 region has 14 residues. Germline CDR1 reads KGHSH; CDR2 reads LQKENI. The V gene end was trimmed by 4 bases and the J gene end by 8 bases; junction bases not matched to a gene: 6. The CDR3 loop reads CASSLGQGESGYTF. The CDR3 nucleotides read TGTGCCAGCTCACTGGGACAGGGGGAGAGCGGCTACACCTTC. The whole variable domain, remainder taken from reference TRBV18 and TRBJ1-2, is NAGVMQNPRHLVRRRGQEARLRCSPMKGHSHVYWYRQLPEEGLKFMVYLQKENIIDESGMPKERFSAEFPKEGPSILRIQQVVRGDSAAYFCASSLGQGESGYTFGSGTRLTVV.

The gene calls are TRBV6-5 and TRBJ2-7; a possible D gene is TRBD1 (6 bases). V lost 2 bases and J 2 bases, leaving 13 bases between the germline ends. CDR1 and CDR2 from the germline V gene are MNHEY and SVGAGI. The CDR3 has 15 amino acids. CDR3 loop: CASSYRSQGPYEQYF. The CDR3, as DNA: TGTGCCAGCAGTTACAGGAGCCAGGGGCCCTACGAGCAGTACTTC.

The count of this clone is one. V usage is TRBV5-5 and J usage is TRBJ1-2; D gene uncertain. Germline V gives CDR1 SGHKS, CDR2 YYEKEE (reference sequence). The CDR3 sequence is 13 residues long. Between the trimmed V and J ends, which lost 0 bases and 2 bases, there was a span of 5 bases. CDR3 DNA sequence: TGTGCCAGCAGCTTGGCGGGGAACTATGGCTACACCTTC. This gives the protein CASSLAGNYGYTF.

In the case of this clone: One junction end does not reproduce the germline sequence, and a read error may be involved. The chain is built from TRBV7-9 and TRBJ2-7; D perhaps matches TRBD1 (6 bases). CDR3 size: 13 residues. Germline CDR1 and CDR2: SEHNR and FQNEAQ (reference sequence). In nucleotides, the CDR3 is TGTTCCAGCAGCTTAGCAGGGGCCTACGAGCAGTACTTC. This codes for CSSSLAGAYEQYF.

This clone was counted once. The rearrangement uses TRBV5-4 and TRBJ2-6, with 7 bases fitting TRBD1. Trimming removed 4 bases from V and 0 bases from J; junction bases left unmatched: 1. The CDR3 consists of 15 residues. CDR1 and CDR2 from the germline V gene are SGHNT and YYREEE (reference sequence). The CDR3 DNA follows: TGTGCCAGCAGCCGGGACAGCTCTGGGGCCAACGTCCTGACTTTC. Its protein is CASSRDSSGANVLTF. The full variable domain, its missing parts supplied by reference TRBV5-4 and TRBJ2-6, is ETGVTQSPTHLIKTRGQQVTLRCSSQSGHNTVSWYQQALGQGPQFIFQYYREEENGRGNFPPRFSGLQFPNYSSELNVNALELDDSALYLCASSRDSSGANVLTFGAGSRLTVL.